This T cell receptor beta chain is drawn from a study of CD8 T cells in ankylosing spondylitis (dated by TCRdb to 2017 to 2019). Context from the whole study: To find TCR variants linked to disease, the study profiled T cell receptor beta repertoires in ankylosing spondylitis patients and healthy donors. Peripheral blood samples were taken, and synovial fluid was additionally collected from ankylosing spondylitis patients. The full study cohort comprised roughly 24 ankylosing spondylitis patients and 85 to 120 healthy donors.

Ten or more counts support this clonotype. Its binding antigen is unknown. No quality values exist for individual bases; no much larger clone is one base distant. The cysteine opens and the phenylalanine closes a CDR3 of 15 amino acids. Kept here is only the CDR3 DNA, which spans 45 bases and is read in frame from base 1. The germline V gene supplies CDR1 LGHNA and CDR2 YNFKEQ. V trim: 4 bases; J trim: 5 bases; unmatched bases: 6. Sequencing was performed on an Illumina HiSeq 2500. TCR beta libraries were prepared by quantitative 5'-RACE with molecular barcodes. Per the original workflow: Disease-linked TCR variants were identified with a new computational method built on a probabilistic model of VDJ rearrangement. Clones were called with MiXCR by TCRdb after fastp trimmed the public reads at Q25, and only in-frame beta chains were retained. Entries that share a CDR3 protein sequence are merged under the most common genes and DNA. The V and J calls shown here were made by TCRdb, not taken from the authors' results. For this sample the table gives some 220,000 distinct CDR3 sequences, of which about 10% were detected only once. The ten largest clones capture around 2.6% of the sample.

Here is what the overall study found, with its caveats: Significant enrichment of the disease-linked clones was reported in matched synovial fluid samples from ankylosing spondylitis patients. The disease-linked clones showed a CD8+ phenotype and occurred at relatively low frequencies in peripheral blood. Some motif variants had previously been reported in the synovial fluid and blood of reactive arthritis patients, which suggests shared mechanisms of disease initiation. Blood from ankylosing spondylitis patients appeared to be characterized by a TCR beta motif composed of eight highly homologous amino acid variants.

The TCR was taken from a male donor with ankylosing spondylitis or in good health (not recorded which). Rearrangement joined TRBV4-2 to TRBJ2-2; TRBD2 agrees with 8 junctional bases. Input material: blood, either unsorted or a sorted T cell fraction (not recorded which). The DNA is as follows: TGTGCCAGCAGCCCTGGACTAGCCCGAACCGGGGAGCTGTTTTTT. Translated, this gives CASSPGLARTGELFF.